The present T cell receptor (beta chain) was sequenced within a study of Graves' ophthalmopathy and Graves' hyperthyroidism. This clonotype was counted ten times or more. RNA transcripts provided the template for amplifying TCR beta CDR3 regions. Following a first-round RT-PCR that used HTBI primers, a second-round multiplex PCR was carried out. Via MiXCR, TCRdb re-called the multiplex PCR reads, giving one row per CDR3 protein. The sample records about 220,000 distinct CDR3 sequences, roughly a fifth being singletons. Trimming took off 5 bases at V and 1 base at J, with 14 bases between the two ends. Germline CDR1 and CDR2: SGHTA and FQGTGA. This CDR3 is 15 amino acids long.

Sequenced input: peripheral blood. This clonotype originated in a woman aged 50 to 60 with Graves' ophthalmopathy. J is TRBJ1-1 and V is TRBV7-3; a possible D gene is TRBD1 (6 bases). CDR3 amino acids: CASSPQGIQNTEAFF. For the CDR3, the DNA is TGTGCCAGCAGCCCACAGGGAATACAGAACACTGAAGCTTTCTTT.